Each of the 3 T cell receptor beta chains below was sequenced from the same sample in a study of identical twins. Using its own MiXCR run on the 5' RACE reads, TCRdb lists one record per CDR3 protein. The sample lists a few hundred thousand distinct CDR3 sequences, approximately 11% occurring once. This same sample was also part of a study on yellow fever vaccine responses in identical twins.

Sequenced material: memory (CD45RO+) T cells sorted from blood. Source of these receptors: a woman aged 18-29 years in good health.

The sample holds many counts of this clonotype. The CDR3 sequence: CATSDLWAGQSENTGELFF. Written as DNA, the CDR3 is TGTGCCACCAGTGATTTGTGGGCAGGACAGAGCGAGAACACCGGGGAGCTGTTTTTT. The V call is TRBV24-1, the J call TRBJ2-2, with D tentatively TRBD1 (6 bases). Germline V lookup: CDR1 KGHDR, CDR2 SFDVKD. The CDR3 is made up of 19 amino acids. Trimming cost V 0 bases and J 1 base, with 17 bases left between them.

This clonotype showed up many times. The gene calls are TRBV28 and TRBJ2-1; TRBD1 is a possible D gene (5 bases). Germline V gives CDR1 MDHEN, CDR2 SYDVKM. The V gene lost 4 bases and the J gene lost 6 bases, with 16 bases spanning the gap. CDR3 size: 15 residues. The CDR3 spells CASSSPGKGSNEQFF. CDR3 nucleotides: TGTGCCAGCAGTTCCCCAGGGAAGGGGTCCAATGAGCAGTTCTTC.

This clonotype has a handful of counts. V gene TRBV20-1 combines with J gene TRBJ2-3; 12 nucleotides align to TRBD2. J lost 0 bases, V lost 6 bases, and 7 bases had no gene match. The germline gives CDR1 DFQATT, CDR2 SNEGSKA (reference sequence). The CDR3 totals 16 residues. In DNA, the CDR3 is TGCAGTGCCCGGAGGGGGACTAGCGGGAGCACAGATACGCAGTATTTT. Translation: CSARRGTSGSTDTQYF.